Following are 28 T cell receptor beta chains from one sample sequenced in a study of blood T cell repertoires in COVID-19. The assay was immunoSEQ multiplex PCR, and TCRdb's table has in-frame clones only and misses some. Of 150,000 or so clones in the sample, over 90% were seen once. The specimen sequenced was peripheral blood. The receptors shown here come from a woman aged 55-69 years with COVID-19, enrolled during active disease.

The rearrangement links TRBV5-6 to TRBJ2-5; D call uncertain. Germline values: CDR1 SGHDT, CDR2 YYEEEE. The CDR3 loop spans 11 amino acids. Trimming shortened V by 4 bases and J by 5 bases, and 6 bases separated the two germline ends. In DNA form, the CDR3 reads TGTGCCAGCAGCGCTCGGGAGACCCAGTACTTC. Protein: CASSARETQYF.

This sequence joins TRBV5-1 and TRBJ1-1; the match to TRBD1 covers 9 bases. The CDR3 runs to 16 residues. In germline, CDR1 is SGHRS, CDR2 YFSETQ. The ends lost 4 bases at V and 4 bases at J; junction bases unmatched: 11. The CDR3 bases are TGCGCCAGCAGCCTAACTATACCGACAGGGGGCACTGAAGCTTTCTTT. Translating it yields CASSLTIPTGGTEAFF.

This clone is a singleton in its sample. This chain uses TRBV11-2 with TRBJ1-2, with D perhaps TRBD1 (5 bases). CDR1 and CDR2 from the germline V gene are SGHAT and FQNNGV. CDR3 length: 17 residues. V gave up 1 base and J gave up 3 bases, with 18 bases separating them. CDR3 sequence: CASSLAGAGPTDYGYTF. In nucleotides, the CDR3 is TGTGCCAGCAGCTTAGCGGGTGCAGGGCCCACCGACTATGGCTACACCTTC.

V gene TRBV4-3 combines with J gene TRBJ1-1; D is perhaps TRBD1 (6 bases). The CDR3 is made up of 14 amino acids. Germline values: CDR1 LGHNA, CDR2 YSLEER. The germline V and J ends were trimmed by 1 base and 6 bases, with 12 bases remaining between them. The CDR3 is CASSQGRGYAEAFF. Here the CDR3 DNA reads TGCGCCAGCAGCCAAGGAAGGGGGTACGCTGAAGCTTTCTTT.

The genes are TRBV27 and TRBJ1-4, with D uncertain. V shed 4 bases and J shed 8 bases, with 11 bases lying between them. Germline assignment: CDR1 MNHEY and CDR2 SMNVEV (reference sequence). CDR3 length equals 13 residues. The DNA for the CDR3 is TGTGCCAGCAGTTCGGACTCATGGGAAAAACTGTTTTTT. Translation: CASSSDSWEKLFF.

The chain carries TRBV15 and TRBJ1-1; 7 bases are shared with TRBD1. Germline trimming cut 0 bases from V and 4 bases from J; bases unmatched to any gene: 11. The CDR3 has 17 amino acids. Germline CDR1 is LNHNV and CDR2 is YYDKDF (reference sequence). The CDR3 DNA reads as TGTGCCACCAGCAGAGATTTCGGGACAGTGAGTTCCACTGAAGCTTTCTTT. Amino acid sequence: CATSRDFGTVSSTEAFF.

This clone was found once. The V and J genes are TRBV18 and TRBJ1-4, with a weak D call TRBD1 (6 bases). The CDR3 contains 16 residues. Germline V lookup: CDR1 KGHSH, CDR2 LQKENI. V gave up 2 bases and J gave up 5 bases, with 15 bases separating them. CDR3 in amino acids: CASSPSNQGLNEKLFF. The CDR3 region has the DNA TGTGCCAGCTCACCATCCAATCAGGGGCTAAATGAAAAACTGTTTTTT.

The CDR3 DNA reads as TGCGCCAGCAGCCCGAGCGAAAAACTGTTTTTT. Translation gives CASSPSEKLFF. This chain links TRBV4-1 with TRBJ1-4; D is unclear. V was shortened by 4 bases and J by 8 bases, with 5 bases between the two germline ends. This CDR3 contains 11 residues. CDR1 MGHRA and CDR2 YSYEKL come from the germline V gene.

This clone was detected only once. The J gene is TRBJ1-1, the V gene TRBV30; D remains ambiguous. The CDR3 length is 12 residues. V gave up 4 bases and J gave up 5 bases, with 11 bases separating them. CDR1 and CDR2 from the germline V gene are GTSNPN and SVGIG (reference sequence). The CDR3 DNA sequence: TGTGCCTGGATCCGTCCGCGGACTGAAGCTTTCTTT. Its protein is CAWIRPRTEAFF.

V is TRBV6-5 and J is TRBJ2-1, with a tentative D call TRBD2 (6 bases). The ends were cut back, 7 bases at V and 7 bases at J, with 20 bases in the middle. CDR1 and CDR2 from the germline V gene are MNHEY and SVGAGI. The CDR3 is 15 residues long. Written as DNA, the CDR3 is TGTGCCAGCACCCTTAGCGGCATTGCGTGGAATGAGCAGTTCTTC. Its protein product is CASTLSGIAWNEQFF.

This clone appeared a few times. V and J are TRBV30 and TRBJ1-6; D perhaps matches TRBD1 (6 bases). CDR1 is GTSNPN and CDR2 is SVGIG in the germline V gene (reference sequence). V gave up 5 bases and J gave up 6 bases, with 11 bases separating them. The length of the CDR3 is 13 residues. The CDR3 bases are TGTGCCTGGGTGGTAGGGGGTAATTCACCCCTCCACTTT. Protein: CAWVVGGNSPLHF.

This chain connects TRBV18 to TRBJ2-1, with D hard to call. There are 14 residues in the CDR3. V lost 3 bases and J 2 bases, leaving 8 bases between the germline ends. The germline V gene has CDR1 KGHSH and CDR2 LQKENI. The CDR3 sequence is CASSPVGTYNEQFF. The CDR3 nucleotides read TGTGCCAGCTCACCGGTGGGCACCTACAATGAGCAGTTCTTC.

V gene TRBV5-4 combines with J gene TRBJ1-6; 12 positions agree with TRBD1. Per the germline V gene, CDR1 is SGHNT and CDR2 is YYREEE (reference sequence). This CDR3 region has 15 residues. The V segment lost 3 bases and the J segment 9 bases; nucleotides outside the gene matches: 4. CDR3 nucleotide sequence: TGTGCCAGCAGCTGGGGACAGGGGGCTCCTTCACCCCTCCACTTT. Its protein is CASSWGQGAPSPLHF.

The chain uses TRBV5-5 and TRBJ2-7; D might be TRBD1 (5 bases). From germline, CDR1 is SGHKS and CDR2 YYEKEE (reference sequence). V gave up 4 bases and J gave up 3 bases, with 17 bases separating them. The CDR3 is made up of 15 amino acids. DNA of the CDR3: TGTGCCAGCAGCACGACAGTCTCTCTGGACTACGAGCAGTACTTC. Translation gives CASSTTVSLDYEQYF.

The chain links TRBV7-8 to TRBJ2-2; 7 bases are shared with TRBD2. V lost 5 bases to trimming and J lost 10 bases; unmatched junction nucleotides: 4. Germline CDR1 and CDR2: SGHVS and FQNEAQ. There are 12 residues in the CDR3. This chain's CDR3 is CASSESGEELFF. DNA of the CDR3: TGTGCCAGCAGCGAAAGCGGGGAGGAGCTGTTTTTT. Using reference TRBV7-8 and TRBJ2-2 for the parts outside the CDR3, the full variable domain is GAGVSQSPRYKVAKRGQDVALRCDPISGHVSLFWYQQALGQGPEFLTYFQNEAQLDKSGLPSDRFFAERPEGSVSTLKIQRTQQEDSAVYLCASSESGEELFFGEGSRLTVL.

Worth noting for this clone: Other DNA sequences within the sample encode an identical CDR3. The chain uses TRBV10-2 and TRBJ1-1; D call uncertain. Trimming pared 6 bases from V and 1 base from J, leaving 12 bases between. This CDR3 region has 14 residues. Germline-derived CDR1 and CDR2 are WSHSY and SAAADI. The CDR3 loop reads CASRERQGNTEAFF. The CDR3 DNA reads TGCGCCAGCAGGGAAAGACAAGGGAACACTGAAGCTTTCTTT.

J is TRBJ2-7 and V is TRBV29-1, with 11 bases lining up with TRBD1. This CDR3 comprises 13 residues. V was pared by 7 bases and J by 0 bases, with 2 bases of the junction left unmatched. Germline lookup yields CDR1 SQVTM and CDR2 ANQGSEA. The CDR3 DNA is TGCAGCGCCGGACAGGGGGCCTCCTACGAGCAGTACTTC. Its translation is CSAGQGASYEQYF.

CDR3: CASSPVLAGGPGDTQYF. The CDR3 coding sequence is TGTGCCAGCAGCCCAGTACTAGCGGGGGGTCCAGGAGATACGCAGTATTTT. This sequence joins TRBV11-2 and TRBJ2-3, with TRBD2 identical over 12 bases. The germline CDR1 and CDR2 sequences are SGHAT and FQNNGV. The CDR3 is made up of 17 amino acids. With 5 bases clipped from V and 5 bases from J, the junction kept 11 bases outside the gene matches. The entire variable domain, with the rest obtained from reference TRBV11-2 and TRBJ2-3, is as follows: EAGVAQSPRYKIIEKRQSVAFWCNPISGHATLYWYQQILGQGPKLLIQFQNNGVVDDSQLPKDRFSAERLKGVDSTLKIQPAKLEDSAVYLCASSPVLAGGPGDTQYFGPGTRLTVL.

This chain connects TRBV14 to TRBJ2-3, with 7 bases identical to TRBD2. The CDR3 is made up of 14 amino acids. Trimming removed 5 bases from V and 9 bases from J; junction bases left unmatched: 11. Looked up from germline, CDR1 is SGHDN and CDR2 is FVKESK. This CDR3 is CASSTQHSSGTQYF. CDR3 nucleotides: TGTGCCAGCAGCACCCAGCACTCTAGCGGCACGCAGTATTTT.

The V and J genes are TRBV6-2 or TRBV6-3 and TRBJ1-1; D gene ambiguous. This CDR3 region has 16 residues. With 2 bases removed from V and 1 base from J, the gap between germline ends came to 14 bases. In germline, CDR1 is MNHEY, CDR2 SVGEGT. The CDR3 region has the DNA TGTGCCAGCAGTTACCCCGATGGAGGGAAGAACACTGAAGCTTTCTTT. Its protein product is CASSYPDGGKNTEAFF.

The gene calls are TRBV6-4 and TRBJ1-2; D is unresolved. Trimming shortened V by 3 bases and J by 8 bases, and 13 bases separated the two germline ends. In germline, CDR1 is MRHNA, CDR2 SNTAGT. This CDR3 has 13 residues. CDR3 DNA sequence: TGTGCCAGCAGTGAGGGCCGGGGTGGAGGCTACACCTTC. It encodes CASSEGRGGGYTF.

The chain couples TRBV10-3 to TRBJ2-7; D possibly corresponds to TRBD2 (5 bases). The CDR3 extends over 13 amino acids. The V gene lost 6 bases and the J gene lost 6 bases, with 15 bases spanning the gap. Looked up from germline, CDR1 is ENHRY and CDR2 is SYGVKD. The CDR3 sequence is CAIRWGGGSEQYF. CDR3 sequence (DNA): TGTGCCATCAGGTGGGGTGGAGGCTCCGAGCAGTACTTC.

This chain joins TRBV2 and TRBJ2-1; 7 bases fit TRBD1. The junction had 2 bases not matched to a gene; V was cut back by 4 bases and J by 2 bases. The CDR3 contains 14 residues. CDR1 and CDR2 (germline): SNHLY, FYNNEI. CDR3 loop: CASSVQGAYNEQFF. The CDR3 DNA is TGTGCCAGCAGTGTTCAGGGGGCCTACAATGAGCAGTTCTTC.

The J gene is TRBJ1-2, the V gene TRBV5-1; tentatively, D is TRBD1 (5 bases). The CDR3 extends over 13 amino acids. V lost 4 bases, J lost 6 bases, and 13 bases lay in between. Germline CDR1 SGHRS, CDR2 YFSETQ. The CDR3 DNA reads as TGCGCCAGCAGCCCAACCGGAGGGGATGGCTACACCTTC. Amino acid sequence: CASSPTGGDGYTF.

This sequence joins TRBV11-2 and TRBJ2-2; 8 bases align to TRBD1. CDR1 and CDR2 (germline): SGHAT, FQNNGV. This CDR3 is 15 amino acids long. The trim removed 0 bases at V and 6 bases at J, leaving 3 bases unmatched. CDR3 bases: TGTGCCAGCAGCTTAGATCTGGACAGGGCCGGGGAGCTGTTTTTT. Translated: CASSLDLDRAGELFF.

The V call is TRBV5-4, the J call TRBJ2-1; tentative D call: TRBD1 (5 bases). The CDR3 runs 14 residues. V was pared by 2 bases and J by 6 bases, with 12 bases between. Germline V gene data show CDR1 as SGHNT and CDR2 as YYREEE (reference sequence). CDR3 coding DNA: TGTGCCAGCAGCTTAGAAAGGGGATCCAATGAGCAGTTCTTC. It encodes CASSLERGSNEQFF.

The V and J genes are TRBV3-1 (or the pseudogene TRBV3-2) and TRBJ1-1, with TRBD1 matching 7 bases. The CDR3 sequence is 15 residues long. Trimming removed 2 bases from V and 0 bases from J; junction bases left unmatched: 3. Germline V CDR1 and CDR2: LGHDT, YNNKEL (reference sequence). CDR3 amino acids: CASSQTDRMNTEAFF. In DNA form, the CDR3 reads TGTGCCAGCAGCCAAACGGACAGGATGAACACTGAAGCTTTCTTT.

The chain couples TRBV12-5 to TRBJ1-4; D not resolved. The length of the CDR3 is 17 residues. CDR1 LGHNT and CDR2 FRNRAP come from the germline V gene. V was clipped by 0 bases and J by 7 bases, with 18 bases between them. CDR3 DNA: TGTGCTAGTGGTTTGGTAAGCGGGGTGGCGTTTCGTGAAAAACTGTTTTTT. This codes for CASGLVSGVAFREKLFF. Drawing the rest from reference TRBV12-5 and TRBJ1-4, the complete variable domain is DARVTQTPRHKVTEMGQEVTMRCQPILGHNTVFWYRQTMMQGLELLAYFRNRAPLDDSGMPKDRFSAEMPDATLATLKIQPSEPRDSAVYFCASGLVSGVAFREKLFFGSGTQLSVL.